These 30 T cell receptor beta chains originate from one sample sequenced in a study of technical replicates of blood from a handful of donors. Assay used: immunoSEQ multiplex PCR; TCRdb lists only in-frame clones, some missing. This table holds 91,000 or so clones, roughly 96% found once. Input material: T cells isolated from PBMCs. The origin of the receptors is a human donor in good health.

The chain links TRBV6-5 to TRBJ2-7, with 7 bases identical to TRBD1. The CDR3 contains 11 residues. J was trimmed by 6 bases and V by 8 bases; bases with no gene match: 4. Germline V gene data show CDR1 as MNHEY and CDR2 as SVGAGI. The CDR3 DNA follows: TGTGCCAGCGGAACAGGGGCCGAGCAGTACTTC. Protein: CASGTGAEQYF.

The V gene is TRBV5-1, the J gene TRBJ2-3; the match to TRBD1 covers 11 bases. From germline, CDR1 is SGHRS and CDR2 YFSETQ. The CDR3 length is 15 residues. V dropped 0 bases and J dropped 4; count of bases not matched to a gene: 1. Here the CDR3 DNA reads TGCGCCAGCAGCTTGGTGGGACAGGGGGCAGATACGCAGTATTTT. The encoded protein is CASSLVGQGADTQYF.

This chain joins TRBV7-6 and TRBJ2-3; 13 positions agree with TRBD2. The CDR3 runs 16 residues. The ends lost 4 bases at V and 2 bases at J; junction bases unmatched: 3. CDR1 SGHVS and CDR2 FNYEAQ come from the germline V gene. The CDR3 DNA is TGTGCCAGCAGCTCCGGACTAGCGGGGGACACAGATACGCAGTATTTT. Translation: CASSSGLAGDTDTQYF.

The chain has TRBV28 and TRBJ2-7; D is ambiguous. The CDR3 sequence is 14 residues long. CDR1 and CDR2 (germline): MDHEN, SYDVKM. V lost 5 bases and J 1 base, leaving 12 bases between the germline ends. This chain's CDR3 is CASSQSPLSYEQYF. CDR3 DNA sequence: TGTGCCAGCAGTCAATCACCCCTATCCTACGAGCAGTACTTC.

Written as DNA, the CDR3 is TGCGCCAGCAGCCAAGCCGACAGGCCCGGTAATCAGCCCCAGCATTTT. It is translated as CASSQADRPGNQPQHF. The rearrangement joins TRBV4-1 to TRBJ1-5, with a possible D match to TRBD1 (6 bases). The CDR3 runs 16 residues. Germline V gene lookup returns CDR1 MGHRA and CDR2 YSYEKL. V lost 1 base and J lost 4, with 14 bases in between.

This clone was seen a few times. The chain is built from TRBV6-5 and TRBJ1-1; D perhaps matches TRBD1 (5 bases). Trimming took off 4 bases at V and 2 bases at J, with 14 bases between the two ends. Germline V lookup: CDR1 MNHEY, CDR2 SVGAGI. CDR3 length: 15 amino acids. The CDR3 DNA follows: TGTGCCAGCAGTTCCTACAGGCGGCCCAACACTGAAGCTTTCTTT. Translated, it gives CASSSYRRPNTEAFF.

This clone has just one count. The V and J genes are TRBV2 and TRBJ2-5, with 8 bases lining up with TRBD1. The V and J ends lost 5 bases and 2 bases, in that order; junction bases with no gene match: 7. CDR3 length equals 15 residues. CDR1 is SNHLY and CDR2 is FYNNEI in the germline V gene. For the CDR3, the DNA is TGTGCCAGCAGTCGAGACAGGGGTGGGCAAGAGACCCAGTACTTC. Translating it yields CASSRDRGGQETQYF.

The chain joins TRBV7-9 to TRBJ2-7; D is possibly TRBD2 (5 bases). V lost 6 bases and J 4 bases, leaving 16 bases between the germline ends. The germline V gene encodes CDR1 SEHNR and CDR2 FQNEAQ (reference sequence). The CDR3 runs to 14 residues. For the CDR3, the DNA is TGTGCCAGCAGATTGGCTAGCTCCTCATACGAGCAGTACTTC. It specifies CASRLASSSYEQYF. The full variable domain, in which reference TRBV7-9 and TRBJ2-7 provide the parts outside the CDR3, is DTGVSQNPRHKITKRGQNVTFRCDPISEHNRLYWYRQTLGQGPEFLTYFQNEAQLEKSRLLSDRFSAERPKGSFSTLEIQRTEQGDSAMYLCASRLASSSYEQYFGPGTRLTVT.

V gene TRBV7-7 combines with J gene TRBJ2-7; TRBD1 agrees at 7 bases. Germline assignment: CDR1 SSHAT and CDR2 FNYEAQ (reference sequence). The V gene end was trimmed by 1 base and the J gene end by 3 bases; junction bases not matched to a gene: 6. CDR3 length: 15 residues. Here the CDR3 DNA reads TGTGCCAGCAGCTTAGGACAGGGACCGGGCTACGAGCAGTACTTC. The encoded protein is CASSLGQGPGYEQYF.

CDR3 nucleotide sequence: TGTGCCATTGGGACTAGCGGGAGTTCGGATACGCAGTATTTT. It codes for CAIGTSGSSDTQYF. The V and J genes are TRBV28 and TRBJ2-3; TRBD2 aligns across 14 bases. Losses at the gene ends were 10 bases for V and 6 bases for J; bases not matched to a gene: 6. The CDR3 is 14 amino acids. Germline V gives CDR1 MDHEN, CDR2 SYDVKM.

The chain recombines TRBV7-8 with TRBJ1-5; 8 bases agree with TRBD1. Germline loops: CDR1 SGHVS, CDR2 FQNEAQ. V shed 1 base, J shed 7 bases, and the junction held 6 bases outside the gene matches. The CDR3 is 15 residues long. The CDR3 DNA is TGTGCCAGCAGCTTAGGGACAGGGCTGGGCCAGCCCCAGCATTTT. Protein sequence: CASSLGTGLGQPQHF.

The chain uses TRBV5-4 and TRBJ2-3, with 10 positions matching TRBD1. V was pared by 0 bases and J by 3 bases, with 4 bases of the junction left unmatched. The V gene's germline CDR1 is SGHNT and CDR2 YYREEE (reference sequence). The CDR3 extends over 16 amino acids. In DNA, the CDR3 is TGTGCCAGCAGCTTGGCGGCGGGACAGGGGACAGATACGCAGTATTTT. Amino acids: CASSLAAGQGTDTQYF. The entire variable domain, with the rest obtained from reference TRBV5-4 and TRBJ2-3, is as follows: ETGVTQSPTHLIKTRGQQVTLRCSSQSGHNTVSWYQQALGQGPQFIFQYYREEENGRGNFPPRFSGLQFPNYSSELNVNALELDDSALYLCASSLAAGQGTDTQYFGPGTRLTVL.

This clone has a single count. The chain is built from TRBV4-1 and TRBJ2-5; D remains unclear. With 3 bases removed from V and 0 bases from J, the gap between germline ends came to 5 bases. This CDR3 region has 13 residues. The germline V gene has CDR1 MGHRA and CDR2 YSYEKL. In DNA, the CDR3 is TGCGCCAGCAGCCAGGCCTACCAAGAGACCCAGTACTTC. It yields the protein CASSQAYQETQYF.

Only one count was recorded for this clone. V and J are TRBV5-1 and TRBJ2-1; 15 nucleotides align to TRBD2. Germline V CDR1 and CDR2: SGHRS, YFSETQ. Trimming at V came to 4 bases and at J to 14 bases, leaving 4 bases not matched to a gene. This CDR3 comprises 13 residues. CDR3 residues: CASSGGLAGGKFF. CDR3 nucleotide sequence: TGCGCCAGCAGCGGCGGACTAGCGGGAGGGAAGTTCTTC.

The chain joins TRBV19 to TRBJ2-7; 8 bases are shared with TRBD2. Germline CDR1 and CDR2: LNHDA and SQIVND (reference sequence). V shed 5 bases and J 5 bases; nucleotides not matched to a gene: 8. CDR3 length equals 14 residues. CDR3 in DNA: TGTGCCAGTAGTCTGAGCGGGAGTCTCAACGAGCAGTACTTC. It codes for CASSLSGSLNEQYF. Full variable domain (remainder filled in from reference TRBV19 and TRBJ2-7): DGGITQSPKYLFRKEGQNVTLSCEQNLNHDAMYWYRQDPGQGLRLIYYSQIVNDFQKGDIAEGYSVSREKKESFPLTVTSAQKNPTAFYLCASSLSGSLNEQYFGPGTRLTVT.

The chain is built from TRBV9 and TRBJ1-1; no clear D. The CDR3 contains 14 residues. Germline V lookup: CDR1 SGDLS, CDR2 YYNGEE. Trimming stripped 4 bases from V and 1 base from J, with 11 bases between. The CDR3: CASSPGGGNTEAFF. The CDR3 DNA reads TGTGCCAGCAGCCCCGGTGGTGGGAACACTGAAGCTTTCTTT.

This clone appeared a single time. The genes are TRBV28 and TRBJ1-5; 7 bases map to TRBD1. The CDR3 is 14 residues long. Germline trimming cut 5 bases from V and 4 bases from J; bases unmatched to any gene: 5. Germline values: CDR1 MDHEN, CDR2 SYDVKM. In nucleotides, the CDR3 is TGTGCCAGCAGTGCGGGACAGCAGAATCAGCCCCAGCATTTT. Translated, it gives CASSAGQQNQPQHF.

This rearrangement joins TRBV7-8 to TRBJ2-3; 9 positions match TRBD1. With V trimmed by 3 bases and J by 2 bases, 24 bases remained unmatched. The V gene's germline CDR1 is SGHVS and CDR2 FQNEAQ. The length of the CDR3 is 22 residues. Written as DNA, the CDR3 is TGTGCCAGCAGCTTCAAGAGGGACAGGGTCCCTAGTTTCTTGTTGAACACAGATACGCAGTATTTT. It encodes CASSFKRDRVPSFLLNTDTQYF.

The V call is TRBV5-6, the J call TRBJ2-7; D unresolved. The CDR3 runs to 12 residues. V shed 3 bases and J shed 0 bases, with 4 bases lying between them. Germline assignment: CDR1 SGHDT and CDR2 YYEEEE. For the CDR3, the DNA is TGTGCCAGCAGCTCGAGCTCCTACGAGCAGTACTTC. It yields the protein CASSSSSYEQYF. The complete variable domain, with remaining parts taken from reference TRBV5-6 and TRBJ2-7, reads DAGVTQSPTHLIKTRGQQVTLRCSPKSGHDTVSWYQQALGQGPQFIFQYYEEEERQRGNFPDRFSGHQFPNYSSELNVNALLLGDSALYLCASSSSSYEQYFGPGTRLTVT.

The chain uses TRBV28 and TRBJ1-1; 7 bases are shared with TRBD1. With 6 bases clipped from V and 4 bases from J, the junction kept 8 bases outside the gene matches. CDR3 length equals 14 residues. The germline V gene encodes CDR1 MDHEN and CDR2 SYDVKM. In DNA, the CDR3 is TGTGCCAGCAGGTCGGTGACAGGGCCCACTGAAGCTTTCTTT. Its translation: CASRSVTGPTEAFF.

The chain has TRBV6-5 and TRBJ1-1; 8 nucleotides line up with TRBD1. Germline CDR1 is MNHEY and CDR2 is SVGAGI. The CDR3 runs 13 residues. Trimming took 2 bases from V and 9 from J; bases not matched to a gene: 5. In nucleotides, the CDR3 is TGTGCCAGCAGTTACGGACAGGGCAGAAAAGCTTTCTTT. The encoded protein is CASSYGQGRKAFF.

The chain has TRBV29-1 and TRBJ2-7, with 7 bases identical to TRBD2. The germline V gene has CDR1 SQVTM and CDR2 ANQGSEA. The CDR3 contains 13 residues. J gave up 4 bases and V 4 bases, and 7 bases lay outside the gene matches. The CDR3 protein is CSVGLSGGYEQYF. In DNA, the CDR3 is TGCAGCGTTGGGCTGTCGGGGGGTTACGAGCAGTACTTC.

This chain connects TRBV4-1 to TRBJ1-5, with D perhaps TRBD1 (5 bases). Germline V gives CDR1 MGHRA, CDR2 YSYEKL. Trimming shortened V by 1 base and J by 7 bases, and 8 bases separated the two germline ends. The CDR3 sequence is 13 residues long. CDR3 residues: CASSQVTGQPQHF. The CDR3, as DNA: TGCGCCAGCAGCCAAGTAACAGGACAGCCCCAGCATTTT.

The table lists this clone with a count of one. The rearrangement uses TRBV29-1 and TRBJ2-7; D perhaps matches TRBD1 (5 bases). V lost 4 bases and J 9 bases, leaving 16 bases between the germline ends. This CDR3 has 12 amino acids. Germline-derived CDR1 and CDR2 are SQVTM and ANQGSEA. In DNA form, the CDR3 reads TGCAGCGTTGGTGATTGGGGCAAAGGGCAGTACTTC. It yields the protein CSVGDWGKGQYF.

V and J are TRBV9 and TRBJ1-5; no definite D call. With 0 bases removed from V and 3 bases from J, the gap between germline ends came to 7 bases. This CDR3 has 14 amino acids. Germline V gene lookup returns CDR1 SGDLS and CDR2 YYNGEE. The CDR3, as DNA: TGTGCCAGCAGCGTAGCAGGATACAATCAGCCCCAGCATTTT. Translating it yields CASSVAGYNQPQHF.

The CDR3, as DNA: TGTGCCAGCAAAACCTTACAGGGAGAGTATGGCTACACCTTC. Translated, it gives CASKTLQGEYGYTF. The chain carries TRBV6-1 and TRBJ1-2; D may be TRBD1 (6 bases). The CDR3 loop spans 14 amino acids. V was cut by 7 bases and J by 5 bases, with 17 bases left in between. The germline V gene encodes CDR1 MNHNS and CDR2 SASEGT.

J is TRBJ2-5 and V is TRBV5-4; 8 nucleotides agree with TRBD1. Losses at the gene ends were 4 bases for V and 5 bases for J; bases not matched to a gene: 7. This CDR3 is built from 14 residues. Germline CDR1 reads SGHNT; CDR2 reads YYREEE (reference sequence). CDR3 bases: TGTGCCAGCAGCCTCCAGGGGGCGCAGGAGACCCAGTACTTC. This codes for CASSLQGAQETQYF.

This chain connects TRBV27 to TRBJ2-7; 7 bases are a match to TRBD1. Looked up from germline, CDR1 is MNHEY and CDR2 is SMNVEV (reference sequence). V lost 0 bases, J lost 2 bases, and 1 base stayed unmatched. The CDR3 totals 14 residues. The DNA for the CDR3 is TGTGCCAGCAGTTTATCCGGGACAGCCTACGAGCAGTACTTC. Protein product: CASSLSGTAYEQYF.

The chain combines TRBV28 with TRBJ2-1; D is possibly TRBD2 (6 bases). CDR1 is MDHEN and CDR2 is SYDVKM in the germline V gene. V was cut by 8 bases and J by 7 bases, with 12 bases left in between. CDR3 size: 12 residues. CDR3 residues: CASERAENEQFF. The CDR3 nucleotides read TGTGCCAGCGAGCGGGCTGAGAATGAGCAGTTCTTC.

This clone occurred once. This rearrangement joins TRBV15 to TRBJ1-4; D remains unclear. CDR1 and CDR2 from the germline V gene are LNHNV and YYDKDF (reference sequence). Trimming left V 8 bases short and J 4 bases short, with 14 bases between. The CDR3 spans 14 residues. In nucleotides, the CDR3 is TGTGCCACCTCTTTAGAATTTGGTAATGAAAAACTGTTTTTT. Protein sequence: CATSLEFGNEKLFF.